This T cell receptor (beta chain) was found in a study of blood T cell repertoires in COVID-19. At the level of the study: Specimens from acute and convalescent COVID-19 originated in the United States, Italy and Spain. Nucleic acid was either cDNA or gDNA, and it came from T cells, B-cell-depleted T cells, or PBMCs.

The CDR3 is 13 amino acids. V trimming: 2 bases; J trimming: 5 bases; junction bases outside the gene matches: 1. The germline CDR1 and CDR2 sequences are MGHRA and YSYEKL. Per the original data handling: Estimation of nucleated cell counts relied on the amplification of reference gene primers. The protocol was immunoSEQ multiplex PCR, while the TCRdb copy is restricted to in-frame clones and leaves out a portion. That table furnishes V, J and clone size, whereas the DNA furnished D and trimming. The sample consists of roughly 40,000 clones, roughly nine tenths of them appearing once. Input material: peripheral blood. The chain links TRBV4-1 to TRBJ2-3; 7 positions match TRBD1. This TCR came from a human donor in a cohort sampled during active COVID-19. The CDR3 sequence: CASSQRDRDTQYF. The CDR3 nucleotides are TGCGCCAGCAGCCAACGGGACAGAGATACGCAGTATTTT.